What follows is one T cell receptor beta chain and its context. This entry is derived from a study of blood T cell repertoires in COVID-19. The V gene's germline CDR1 is LNHDA and CDR2 SQIVND (reference sequence). The CDR3 covers 15 residues. V gave up 7 bases and J gave up 3 bases; unmatched junction bases: 6. TCRdb keeps only in-frame clones here, not all; method: immunoSEQ multiplex PCR. This table holds about 85,000 clones, nearly 90% found once. The rearrangement uses TRBV19 and TRBJ2-1, with 10 bases aligning to TRBD2. The sample consisted of peripheral blood. The origin of this receptor is a woman older than 75 with active or convalescent COVID-19. CDR3 DNA sequence: TGTGCCAGTATCTCTAGCGGGAGAGGCTACAATGAGCAGTTCTTC. Encoded protein: CASISSGRGYNEQFF.